The following is a T cell receptor beta chain sequence with its context. Its cognate antigen is unknown. Germline V gene data show CDR1 as LGHNA and CDR2 as YNFKEQ. The CDR3 extends over 16 amino acids. Trimming cost V 3 bases and J 8 bases; bases outside gene matches: 11. The record originates from a study of lymphopenia after photon versus proton radiotherapy. Points from the study as a whole: Post-nadir TCR diversity decline inversely tracked overall survival among those who died.

Repertoires were generated with immunoSEQ multiplex PCR, while TCRdb's copy carries only in-frame clones and drops some. The sample holds fewer than 70,000 clones, 75% to 90% seen once. This chain joins TRBV4-2 and TRBJ2-1; the match to TRBD1 covers 9 bases. This sequence originates from a man older than 75 with esophageal cancer. The specimen was peripheral blood, collected from a patient treated with proton-based radiotherapy. Here the CDR3 reads CASSQPGTGIRDEQFF. The CDR3 coding sequence is TGTGCCAGCAGCCAGCCGGGGACAGGGATTCGAGATGAGCAGTTCTTC.